A single sample is the source of the 2 T cell receptor beta chains below, sequenced in a study of tumor-infiltrating lymphocytes in primary liver carcinoma. Production of TCR beta cDNA used approximately 480 ng total RNA together with a constant-region primer. Three nested multiplex PCR rounds, a slightly modified ARM-PCR method, built the TCR beta libraries. TRBV1-TRBV30 forward and Cbeta reverse primers drove the first two roughly 10-cycle rounds. TCRdb reanalysed the multiplex PCR reads using MiXCR and keeps one entry per CDR3 protein. The sample includes 90,000 to 110,000 distinct CDR3 sequences, 82% of them seen just once. The tissue used was unsorted bulk material of about 19-30 mg. RNA and DNA were co-extracted from it with the AllPrep DNA/RNA mini kit. The sequenced sample consisted of liver tumor tissue from sampling region 3. Subset described: tumor region T3, left-lateral pole. The receptors were gathered from a man aged 35 to 55 with primary liver carcinoma and hepatitis B virus infection.

This clonotype came up a few times. Just one base apart from a much larger clone, this may be a read error. The rearrangement joins TRBV5-1 to TRBJ2-5; D call uncertain. Germline CDR1 reads SGHRS; CDR2 reads YFSETQ. This CDR3 region has 11 residues. Trimming removed 4 bases from V and 7 bases from J, with 8 bases in between. CDR3 in amino acids: CASSDMGTQYF. DNA for the CDR3: TGCGCCAGCAGCGATATGGGGACCCAGTACTTC.

Worth noting for this clonotype: The CDR3 carries no conserved terminal phenylalanine or tryptophan, so it likely arises from a read error. It is unclear where the CDR3 begins or ends on the DNA, so no DNA is shown, and the CDR3 is as TCRdb lists it. The genes are TRBV29-1 and TRBJ2-1. Germline V CDR1 and CDR2: SQVTM, ANQGSEA. The CDR3 is 14 residues long, counting both termini. The CDR3 is CSVAETSSVNEQFL.